Described below is a single T cell receptor (beta chain) sequence and its context. J lost 4 bases, V lost 5 bases, and 11 bases had no gene match. This CDR3 has 17 amino acids. Germline V gene sequence: CDR1 LNHDA, CDR2 SQIVND (reference sequence). Repertoires were generated with immunoSEQ multiplex PCR, while TCRdb's copy carries only in-frame clones and drops some. The sample lists around 50,000 clones, around 90% seen once, with 0.61% in the top ten. These data are taken from a study of T cell changes during pregnancy in multiple sclerosis. The sequence came from a female donor in good health, enrolled as a control in a pregnancy study. The chain joins TRBV19 to TRBJ2-7; 13 bases fit TRBD2. This specimen consisted of CD4+ T cells from peripheral blood mononuclear cells, obtained after pregnancy. The CDR3 DNA sequence: TGTGCCAGTAGTTTTGGGACTAGCGGGATTCTCGGGTACGAGCAGTACTTC. Translated: CASSFGTSGILGYEQYF.